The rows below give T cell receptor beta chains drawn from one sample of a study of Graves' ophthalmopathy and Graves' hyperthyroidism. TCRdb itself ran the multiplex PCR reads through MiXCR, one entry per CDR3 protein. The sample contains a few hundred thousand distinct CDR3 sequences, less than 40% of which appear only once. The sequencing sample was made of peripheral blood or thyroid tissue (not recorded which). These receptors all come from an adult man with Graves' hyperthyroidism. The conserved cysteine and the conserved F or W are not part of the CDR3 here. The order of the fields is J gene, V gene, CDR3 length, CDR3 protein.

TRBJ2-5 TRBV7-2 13 ASSFDLGVWETQY
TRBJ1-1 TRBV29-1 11 SGQGAQGAEAF
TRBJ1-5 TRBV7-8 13 ASSSQGGSNQPQH
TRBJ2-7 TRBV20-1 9 SASKAYEQY
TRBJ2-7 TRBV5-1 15 ASTQGTGGLSSYEQY
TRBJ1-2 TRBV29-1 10 SVADRVDGYT
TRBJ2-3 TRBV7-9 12 AGQRDLDTDTQY
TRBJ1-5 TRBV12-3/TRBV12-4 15 ASSSGTGGVGSQPQH
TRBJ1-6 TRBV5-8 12 ASSLVAVGSPLH
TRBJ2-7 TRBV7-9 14 ASSSPWTSGSGEQY
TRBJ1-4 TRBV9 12 ASSMTGGNEKLF
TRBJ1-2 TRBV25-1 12 AWSGGRGPYGYT
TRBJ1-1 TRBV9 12 ASSEGQMNTEAF
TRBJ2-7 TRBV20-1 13 SARDRASGFSEQY
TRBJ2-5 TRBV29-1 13 SVVVPGQPQETQY
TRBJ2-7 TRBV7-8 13 ASSLELAGVHEQY
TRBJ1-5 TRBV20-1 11 SARDGGDQPQH
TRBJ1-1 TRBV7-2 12 ASSLDQYSAEAF
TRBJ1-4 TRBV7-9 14 ASSLAGTGGGEKLF
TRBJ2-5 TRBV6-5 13 ANSEGTESQETQY
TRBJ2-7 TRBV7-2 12 ASSLLLGSYGQY
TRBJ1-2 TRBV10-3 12 ATATGGLAGSFT
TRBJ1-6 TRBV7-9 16 ASSLERGSGLYNSPLH